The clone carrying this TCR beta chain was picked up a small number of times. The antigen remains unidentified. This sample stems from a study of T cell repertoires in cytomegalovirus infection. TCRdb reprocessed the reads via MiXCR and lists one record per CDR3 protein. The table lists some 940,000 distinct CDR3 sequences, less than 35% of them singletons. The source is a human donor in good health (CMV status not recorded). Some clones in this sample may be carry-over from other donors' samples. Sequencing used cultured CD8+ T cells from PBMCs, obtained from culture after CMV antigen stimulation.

CDR3 DNA: TGTGCCAGTAGACACACCGGGGAGCTGTTTTTT. It codes for CASRHTGELFF. This chain joins TRBV19 and TRBJ2-2; no reliable D call. Germline lookup yields CDR1 LNHDA and CDR2 SQIVND (reference sequence). V lost 6 bases, J lost 3 bases, and 2 bases lay in between. The CDR3 has 11 residues.